These T cell receptor beta chains were read from a single sample in a study of cytomegalovirus exposure and HLA in healthy donors. The table came from immunoSEQ multiplex PCR; TCRdb's copy has only in-frame clones and leaves some out. Among some 170,000 clones, roughly 71% were seen once, and the ten largest hold roughly 3%. The source material was PBMCs. Source of these receptors: a woman between 45 and 60 years old in good health and CMV-seropositive. Each CDR3 is given with its conserved first and last residue. D genes are given only for firm matches. The size of a clone is reported for some rows only, either as once, few or many, or as a class for expanded clones.

size,D,J,V,CDR3,DNA
.,.,TRBJ1-1,TRBV2,CASSANRMNTEAFF,TGTGCCAGCAGTGCGAACAGGATGAACACTGAAGCTTTCTTT
.,.,TRBJ2-2,TRBV2,CASQGPTVYVGELFF,TGTGCCAGCCAGGGTCCGACAGTTTATGTCGGGGAGCTGTTTTTT
.,TRBD1,TRBJ1-5,TRBV6-1,CASSARDRGDQPQHF,TGTGCCAGCAGTGCCCGGGACAGGGGGGATCAGCCCCAGCATTTT
few,TRBD2,TRBJ2-2,TRBV19,CASSPLAGGPRAGELFF,TGTGCCAGTAGCCCGCTAGCGGGGGGGCCGAGGGCCGGGGAGCTGTTTTTT
few,.,TRBJ2-5,TRBV27,CASSSGTVGGAQYF,TGTGCCAGCAGTTCTGGGACTGTCGGTGGGGCCCAGTACTTC
.,.,TRBJ2-1,TRBV19,CASSIILAVPYNEQFF,TGTGCCAGTAGTATTATACTAGCAGTTCCCTACAATGAGCAGTTCTTC
.,TRBD1,TRBJ1-2,TRBV29-1,CSVGRTGGDYGYTF,TGCAGCGTTGGGCGGACAGGGGGGGACTATGGCTACACCTTC
few,TRBD1,TRBJ1-1,TRBV4-2,CASSATGAATEAFF,TGTGCCAGCAGCGCGACAGGGGCCGCCACTGAAGCTTTCTTT
few,.,TRBJ2-5,TRBV15,CATSRDRRGTETQYF,TGTGCCACCAGCAGAGATAGAAGGGGTACGGAGACCCAGTACTTC
.,TRBD1,TRBJ1-6,TRBV6-1,CASSDRGYSPLHF,TGTGCCAGCTCGGACAGGGGGTATTCACCCCTCCACTTT
.,TRBD1,TRBJ2-5,TRBV15,CATSRSGTGRETQYF,TGTGCCACCAGCAGATCCGGGACAGGGAGGGAGACCCAGTACTTC
.,.,TRBJ2-7,TRBV5-1,CASSSKTEAYEQYF,TGCGCCAGCAGCTCTAAGACGGAGGCCTACGAGCAGTACTTC
.,TRBD2,TRBJ2-5,TRBV11-2,CASSRLAGGIQTQYF,TGTGCCAGCAGTCGACTAGCGGGGGGTATCCAGACCCAGTACTTC
few,TRBD1,TRBJ2-1,TRBV10-3,CATYRGEDEYNEQFF,TGTGCCACCTACAGGGGAGAGGATGAATACAATGAGCAGTTCTTC
.,TRBD2,TRBJ2-3,TRBV2,CASRVAGGPADTQYF,TGTGCCAGCAGGGTCGCGGGGGGGCCTGCAGATACGCAGTATTTT
.,TRBD1,TRBJ2-5,TRBV7-7,CASSPDRGGQETQYF,TGTGCCAGCAGCCCGGACAGGGGAGGCCAAGAGACCCAGTACTTC
few,TRBD2,TRBJ2-7,TRBV6-5,CASRRSSGGSYEQYF,TGTGCCAGCAGGCGCTCTAGCGGGGGCTCCTACGAGCAGTACTTC
.,.,TRBJ1-6,TRBV27,CASSLEPLYSPLHF,TGTGCCAGCAGTTTAGAGCCTCTTTATTCACCCCTCCACTTT
few,TRBD2,TRBJ2-1,TRBV5-1,CASSLSSGVNEQFF,TGCGCCAGCAGCTTGTCTAGCGGGGTAAATGAGCAGTTCTTC
.,.,TRBJ2-3,TRBV14,CASSPAPEGTDTQYF,TGTGCCAGCAGCCCCGCCCCGGAGGGGACAGATACGCAGTATTTT
.,.,TRBJ1-2,TRBV2,CASSAASPALGYTF,TGTGCCAGCAGTGCAGCCAGTCCCGCCCTTGGCTACACCTTC
.,.,TRBJ1-2,TRBV2,CASSEAPWGGYGYTF,TGTGCCAGCAGTGAAGCCCCCTGGGGAGGGTATGGCTACACCTTC
.,.,TRBJ1-1,TRBV7-8,CASLLTYAENTEAFF,TGTGCCAGCCTCCTTACTTATGCGGAGAACACTGAAGCTTTCTTT
.,TRBD1,TRBJ1-6,TRBV6-1,CASSVTQGVGSPLHF,TGTGCCAGCAGTGTGACCCAGGGGGTCGGTTCACCCCTCCACTTT
once,.,TRBJ1-6,TRBV5-5,CASSSSQAKNSPLHF,TGTGCCAGCAGCTCCTCCCAGGCAAAGAATTCACCCCTCCACTTT
.,.,TRBJ2-6,TRBV27,CASSFHSVTLSGANVLTF,TGTGCTAGCAGTTTCCATAGTGTTACGCTCTCTGGGGCCAACGTCCTGACTTTC
.,.,TRBJ2-5,TRBV2,CASSRTQETQYF,TGTGCCAGCAGTCGGACACAAGAGACCCAGTACTTC
.,TRBD1,TRBJ2-1,TRBV5-1,CASTAGQVAYNEQFF,TGCGCCAGCACAGCCGGACAGGTCGCCTACAATGAGCAGTTCTTC
.,.,TRBJ1-3,TRBV5-1,CASSIKPTGSSGNTIYF,TGCGCCAGCAGCATCAAACCTACAGGCAGCTCTGGAAACACCATATATTTT
.,TRBD1,TRBJ2-6,TRBV18,CASSPTGQGNGANVLTF,TGTGCCAGCTCACCGACGGGACAGGGAAATGGGGCCAACGTCCTGACTTTC
.,.,TRBJ1-5,TRBV4-1,CASSQRWGLSNQPQHF,TGCGCCAGCAGCCAAAGATGGGGGCTTAGCAATCAGCCCCAGCATTTT
.,.,TRBJ2-2,TRBV4-1,CASSQVPGSPSGELFF,TGCGCCAGCAGCCAAGTGCCGGGTAGCCCCTCGGGGGAGCTGTTTTTT
.,.,TRBJ1-5,TRBV27,CASSVSFQGFWNQPQHF,TGTGCCAGCAGTGTATCCTTTCAGGGGTTTTGGAATCAGCCCCAGCATTTT
once,TRBD2,TRBJ2-5,TRBV2,CASSVYGGAAETQYF,TGTGCCAGCAGTGTATACGGGGGGGCCGCAGAGACCCAGTACTTC
.,TRBD1,TRBJ2-3,TRBV29-1,CSVDAGTGEGLHTQYF,TGCAGCGTTGATGCCGGGACAGGGGAGGGGCTGCATACGCAGTATTTT
.,.,TRBJ1-6,TRBV27,CASSSRFVSSYNSPPHF,TGTGCCAGCAGTTCTCGCTTCGTTAGCTCCTATAATTCACCCCCCCACTTT
.,TRBD2,TRBJ2-7,TRBV30,CAWSGGGYEQYF,TGTGCCTGGTCGGGGGGGGGCTACGAGCAGTACTTC
.,.,TRBJ1-6,TRBV6-6,CASSYLGQNNSPLHF,TGTGCCAGCAGTTACCTTGGACAAAATAATTCACCCCTCCACTTT
few,TRBD2,TRBJ2-7,TRBV2,CASSPRGLGGDEQYF,TGTGCCAGCAGTCCGCGGGGACTAGGAGGCGACGAGCAGTACTTC
.,.,TRBJ1-4,TRBV7-9,CSSSPNVEEHEKLFF,TGTTCCAGCAGCCCCAATGTTGAAGAGCACGAAAAACTGTTTTTT
.,.,TRBJ2-1,TRBV7-9,CASSFNNEQFF,TGTGCCAGCAGCTTCAACAATGAGCAGTTCTTC